Following are 9 T cell receptor beta chains from one sample sequenced in a study of blood T cell repertoires in COVID-19. Here immunoSEQ multiplex PCR was the method, and the copy in TCRdb shows in-frame clones only, minus some. The sample consists of 80,000 to 90,000 clones, 82% of them appearing once. Input material: peripheral blood. The receptors were sampled from a woman of 80 years or more with acute or convalescent COVID-19.

This clone was seen just once. The chain carries TRBV5-8 and TRBJ1-2, with 7 bases lining up with TRBD1. CDR1 is SGHTS and CDR2 is YDEGEE in the germline V gene. Germline trimming cut 4 bases from V and 3 bases from J; bases unmatched to any gene: 3. CDR3 size: 13 residues. The CDR3: CASSRDSYYGYTF. The CDR3 DNA is TGTGCCAGCAGCCGGGACAGCTACTATGGCTACACCTTC.

J is TRBJ2-3 and V is TRBV27; the D is unclear. This CDR3 has 14 residues. V lost 2 bases, J lost 1 base, and 7 bases lay in between. Germline V gene sequence: CDR1 MNHEY, CDR2 SMNVEV (reference sequence). As DNA, the CDR3 is TGTGCCAGCAGTTTAAGCTTGGGCACAGATACGCAGTATTTT. Translating it yields CASSLSLGTDTQYF.

The chain combines TRBV9 with TRBJ2-3; TRBD2 matches 7 bases. Germline loops: CDR1 SGDLS, CDR2 YYNGEE. This CDR3 has 15 residues. V lost 4 bases to trimming and J lost 6 bases; unmatched junction nucleotides: 11. Written as DNA, the CDR3 is TGTGCCAGCAGCCTCGGGGGGACGAATCCGGATACGCAGTATTTT. Residues: CASSLGGTNPDTQYF. The full variable domain, completed using reference TRBV9 and TRBJ2-3, is DSGVTQTPKHLITATGQRVTLRCSPRSGDLSVYWYQQSLDQGLQFLIQYYNGEERAKGNILERFSAQQFPDLHSELNLSSLELGDSALYFCASSLGGTNPDTQYFGPGTRLTVL.

V is TRBV6-5 and J is TRBJ2-1; D possibly corresponds to TRBD2 (5 bases). Trimming pared 10 bases from V and 3 bases from J, leaving 13 bases between. This CDR3 comprises 13 residues. Looked up from germline, CDR1 is MNHEY and CDR2 is SVGAGI. The CDR3 region has the DNA TGTGCCACCCCCGGGAATGGCTACAATGAGCAGTTCTTC. It codes for CATPGNGYNEQFF.

The chain couples TRBV5-6 to TRBJ2-1; 14 nucleotides align to TRBD2. The CDR3 runs to 18 residues. The germline V gene has CDR1 SGHDT and CDR2 YYEEEE. Trimming at V came to 1 base and at J to 4 bases, leaving 7 bases not matched to a gene. Here the CDR3 reads CASSLPGLAGGPYNEQFF. CDR3 bases: TGTGCCAGCAGCTTGCCCGGACTAGCGGGGGGTCCATACAATGAGCAGTTCTTC. The variable domain in full, with the rest retrieved from reference TRBV5-6 and TRBJ2-1, is DAGVTQSPTHLIKTRGQQVTLRCSPKSGHDTVSWYQQALGQGPQFIFQYYEEEERQRGNFPDRFSGHQFPNYSSELNVNALLLGDSALYLCASSLPGLAGGPYNEQFFGPGTRLTVL.

This chain connects TRBV6-1 to TRBJ1-2, with 8 bases fitting TRBD1. J was trimmed by 8 bases and V by 3 bases; bases with no gene match: 14. The CDR3 has 16 residues. CDR1 is MNHNS and CDR2 is SASEGT in the germline V gene. CDR3: CASSESYRGTMGGYTF. CDR3 coding DNA: TGTGCCAGCAGTGAGTCTTACAGGGGGACGATGGGCGGCTACACCTTC.

A remark on this clone: Distinct nucleotide sequences in the sample also encode this CDR3. This chain joins TRBV2 and TRBJ1-1; the D is unclear. The germline V and J ends were trimmed by 7 bases and 0 bases, with 9 bases remaining between them. Germline CDR1 SNHLY, CDR2 FYNNEI. This CDR3 is built from 13 residues. In nucleotides, the CDR3 is TGTGCCAGCAAGGCGGAGATGAACACTGAAGCTTTCTTT. It specifies CASKAEMNTEAFF.

This chain connects TRBV28 to TRBJ1-5, with 9 bases identical to TRBD1. The J segment lost 4 bases and the V segment lost 3 bases, leaving 7 bases of the junction unmatched. The CDR3 consists of 16 residues. Germline-derived CDR1 and CDR2 are MDHEN and SYDVKM. The CDR3 region is CASSLTGGLINQPQHF. CDR3 bases: TGTGCCAGCAGTTTGACAGGGGGGCTTATTAATCAGCCCCAGCATTTT.

This clone was seen a single time. CDR3 region: CASSRWDRVDEQYF. The CDR3 DNA reads as TGTGCCAGCAGCCGGTGGGACAGGGTCGACGAGCAGTACTTC. The J gene is TRBJ2-7, the V gene TRBV7-3; 9 positions agree with TRBD1. There are 14 residues in the CDR3. V was clipped by 5 bases and J by 5 bases; unmatched bases: 7. The V gene's germline CDR1 is SGHTA and CDR2 FQGTGA.